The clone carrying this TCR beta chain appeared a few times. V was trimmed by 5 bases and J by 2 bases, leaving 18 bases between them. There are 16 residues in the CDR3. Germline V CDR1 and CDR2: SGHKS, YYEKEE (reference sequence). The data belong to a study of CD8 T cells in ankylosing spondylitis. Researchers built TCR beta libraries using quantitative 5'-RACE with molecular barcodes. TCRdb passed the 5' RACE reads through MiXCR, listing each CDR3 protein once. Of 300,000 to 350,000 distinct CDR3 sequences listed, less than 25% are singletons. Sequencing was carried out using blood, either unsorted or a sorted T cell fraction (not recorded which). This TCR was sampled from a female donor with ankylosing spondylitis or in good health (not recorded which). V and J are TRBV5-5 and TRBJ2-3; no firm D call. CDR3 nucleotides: TGTGCCAGCAGTCCCGACGGCCCTGGTAACACAGATACGCAGTATTTT. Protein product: CASSPDGPGNTDTQYF.